Each of the 22 T cell receptor beta chains below was sequenced from the same sample in a study of glioma-infiltrating T cells after dendritic cell vaccination. Sequencing was performed with immunoSEQ multiplex PCR; in TCRdb, only in-frame clones are kept and a portion is missing. The table lists under 130,000 clones, roughly 79% of them singletons. The sequencing used blood, collected before dendritic cell vaccination. Receptors originate from a human donor with glioblastoma.

The gene calls are TRBV2 and TRBJ1-3, with 8 positions matching TRBD1. V was clipped by 4 bases and J by 2 bases; unmatched bases: 4. CDR1 is SNHLY and CDR2 is FYNNEI in the germline V gene. The CDR3 spans 15 residues. CDR3 sequence reads: CASSGRTGTGNTIYF. The CDR3 DNA is TGTGCCAGCAGTGGTCGGACAGGGACTGGAAACACCATATATTTT.

This clone was observed once. The chain links TRBV11-2 to TRBJ1-2; D call uncertain. The germline V and J ends were trimmed by 0 bases and 0 bases, with 8 bases remaining between them. Germline CDR1 reads SGHAT; CDR2 reads FQNNGV. This CDR3 has 15 residues. CDR3 region: CASSLEGRTNYGYTF. The CDR3, as DNA: TGTGCCAGCAGCTTAGAGGGCAGGACTAACTATGGCTACACCTTC.

The chain joins TRBV11-2 to TRBJ2-6; 9 bases match TRBD1. Per the germline V gene, CDR1 is SGHAT and CDR2 is FQNNGV. The J segment lost 2 bases and the V segment lost 5 bases, leaving 7 bases of the junction unmatched. This CDR3 spans 17 amino acids. Here the CDR3 DNA reads TGTGCCAGCAGCCCGGACAGGGGTTCAGCTGGGGCCAACGTCCTGACTTTC. This translates into CASSPDRGSAGANVLTF.

The chain uses TRBV4-1 and TRBJ2-7; TRBD2 is a possible D gene (6 bases). This CDR3 has 15 residues. Deletions cut 4 bases from V and 1 base from J, with 14 bases between. Germline CDR1 is MGHRA and CDR2 is YSYEKL. The CDR3 DNA reads as TGCGCCAGCAGCCCAAGACCAGGAGGGTCCTACGAGCAGTACTTC. Amino acids: CASSPRPGGSYEQYF.

The rearrangement links TRBV18 to TRBJ1-1; D might be TRBD1 (5 bases). The germline V gene encodes CDR1 KGHSH and CDR2 LQKENI. With 4 bases removed from V and 1 base from J, the gap between germline ends came to 13 bases. The CDR3 loop spans 15 amino acids. The CDR3 reads CASSLSWGQNTEAFF. The CDR3 coding sequence is TGTGCCAGCTCACTTAGTTGGGGCCAGAACACTGAAGCTTTCTTT.

V gene TRBV19 combines with J gene TRBJ2-7; 7 bases are shared with TRBD1. The germline gives CDR1 LNHDA, CDR2 SQIVND (reference sequence). The CDR3 sequence is 14 residues long. With 1 base clipped from V and 3 bases from J, the junction kept 3 bases outside the gene matches. This CDR3 reads CASSIAGQSYEQYF. CDR3 nucleotides: TGTGCCAGTAGTATAGCGGGACAGAGCTACGAGCAGTACTTC.

V and J are TRBV5-4 and TRBJ2-3; D perhaps matches TRBD2 (5 bases). Germline loops: CDR1 SGHNT, CDR2 YYREEE (reference sequence). This CDR3 has 15 amino acids. V was pared by 3 bases and J by 2 bases, with 13 bases between. CDR3 in amino acids: CASSSGLKLTDTQYF. CDR3 bases: TGTGCCAGCAGCTCCGGACTGAAACTCACAGATACGCAGTATTTT.

The V gene is TRBV29-1, the J gene TRBJ2-3, with no clear D. Looked up from germline, CDR1 is SQVTM and CDR2 is ANQGSEA. V was clipped by 3 bases and J by 2 bases, with 18 bases between them. CDR3 length: 16 residues. CDR3 coding DNA: TGCAGCGTTGAGGGCTATTACTTAGAGAACACAGATACGCAGTATTTT. Its protein product is CSVEGYYLENTDTQYF.

The V call is TRBV5-1, the J call TRBJ2-3, with D possibly TRBD1 on 6 matching bases. CDR3 size: 15 residues. Germline values: CDR1 SGHRS, CDR2 YFSETQ. The V end was cut by 0 bases, the J end by 7 bases, with 15 bases between. The CDR3 DNA is TGCGCCAGCAGCTTGGACAGCCTTCAGGGGTATACGCAGTATTTT. Translating it yields CASSLDSLQGYTQYF.

This chain uses TRBV11-2 with TRBJ2-5; weak D call: TRBD2 (5 bases). The CDR3 length is 14 residues. From germline, CDR1 is SGHAT and CDR2 FQNNGV. Trimming left V 4 bases short and J 5 bases short, with 14 bases between. The CDR3 sequence: CASSYPQRDETQYF. The CDR3 DNA follows: TGTGCCAGCAGCTATCCGCAGAGGGATGAGACCCAGTACTTC.

This chain joins TRBV7-8 and TRBJ2-3, with 10 bases identical to TRBD2. Germline V CDR1 and CDR2: SGHVS, FQNEAQ. The CDR3 is made up of 16 amino acids. V shed 5 bases, J shed 0 bases, and the junction held 5 bases outside the gene matches. The CDR3 bases are TGTGCCAGCAGCCAGAGGACTAGCGGTAGCACAGATACGCAGTATTTT. This translates into CASSQRTSGSTDTQYF.

The chain joins TRBV27 to TRBJ2-3; D is unclear. V was shortened by 5 bases and J by 0 bases, with 18 bases between the two germline ends. The CDR3 consists of 17 residues. Looked up from germline, CDR1 is MNHEY and CDR2 is SMNVEV (reference sequence). DNA for the CDR3: TGTGCCAGCAGTCGAGATTTTAGGTCGACTAGCACAGATACGCAGTATTTT. Translation gives CASSRDFRSTSTDTQYF.

This chain joins TRBV4-3 and TRBJ1-1; D might be TRBD1 (5 bases). V lost 4 bases, J lost 11 bases, and 17 bases lay in between. The germline gives CDR1 LGHNA, CDR2 YSLEER. This CDR3 has 13 residues. The DNA for the CDR3 is TGCGCCAGCAGCCCACGACAGTCGGCAGAGGCTTTCTTT. Residues: CASSPRQSAEAFF.

In this sample, this clone turned up a few times. The rearrangement joins TRBV30 to TRBJ1-1; tentatively, D is TRBD1 (5 bases). V lost 2 bases, J lost 6 bases, and 10 bases lay in between. CDR1 and CDR2 from the germline V gene are GTSNPN and SVGIG (reference sequence). The CDR3 contains 12 residues. The CDR3 spells CAWSRQGAEAFF. Written as DNA, the CDR3 is TGTGCCTGGAGTCGGCAAGGGGCTGAAGCTTTCTTT.

The chain uses TRBV5-1 and TRBJ2-1, with D possibly TRBD2 on 5 matching bases. The V gene's germline CDR1 is SGHRS and CDR2 YFSETQ. The CDR3 loop spans 16 amino acids. Trimming cost V 1 base and J 0 bases, with 11 bases left between them. CDR3 nucleotides: TGCGCCAGCAGCTTGTCGAGGGCCAGCTCCTACAATGAGCAGTTCTTC. It yields the protein CASSLSRASSYNEQFF. Full variable domain (rest looked up from reference TRBV5-1 and TRBJ2-1): KAGVTQTPRYLIKTRGQQVTLSCSPISGHRSVSWYQQTPGQGLQFLFEYFSETQRNKGNFPGRFSGRQFSNSRSEMNVSTLELGDSALYLCASSLSRASSYNEQFFGPGTRLTVL.

V and J are TRBV2 and TRBJ2-3, with a weak D call TRBD1 (6 bases). The V gene lost 4 bases and the J gene lost 2 bases, with 13 bases spanning the gap. Per germline, CDR1 SNHLY and CDR2 FYNNEI. The CDR3 has 15 residues. The CDR3 region is CASSGRGQNTDTQYF. For the CDR3, the DNA is TGTGCCAGCAGTGGCCGAGGACAGAACACAGATACGCAGTATTTT.

V gene TRBV7-2 combines with J gene TRBJ1-6; D remains unclear. V shed 1 base and J shed 5 bases, with 3 bases lying between them. Looked up from germline, CDR1 is SGHTA and CDR2 is FQGNSA. CDR3 length equals 13 residues. The CDR3 bases are TGTGCCAGCAGCTTAGATAATAATTCACCCCTCCACTTT. This encodes CASSLDNNSPLHF.

The chain uses TRBV29-1 and TRBJ1-2, with 7 bases lining up with TRBD1. CDR3 size: 14 residues. Unmatched junction bases numbered 6, after V lost 3 bases and J lost 2 bases. The V gene's germline CDR1 is SQVTM and CDR2 ANQGSEA. In DNA, the CDR3 is TGCAGCGTTGAGACAGGGACGGTAAACTATGGCTACACCTTC. It translates to CSVETGTVNYGYTF. The variable domain in full, completed from reference TRBV29-1 and TRBJ1-2, reads SAVISQKPSRDICQRGTSLTIQCQVDSQVTMMFWYRQQPGQSLTLIATANQGSEATYESGFVIDKFPISRPNLTFSTLTVSNMSPEDSSIYLCSVETGTVNYGYTFGSGTRLTVV.

V usage is TRBV9 and J usage is TRBJ2-2; D is possibly TRBD2 (6 bases). The germline gives CDR1 SGDLS, CDR2 YYNGEE. The CDR3 spans 15 residues. The ends were cut back, 0 bases at V and 7 bases at J, with 13 bases in the middle. In nucleotides, the CDR3 is TGTGCCAGCAGCGTAGCCGGAGGGGACGGCGGGGAGCTGTTTTTT. This sequence encodes CASSVAGGDGGELFF.

This chain joins TRBV7-9 and TRBJ2-7; 7 bases line up with TRBD1. From germline, CDR1 is SEHNR and CDR2 FQNEAQ (reference sequence). There are 13 residues in the CDR3. After removal of 5 bases from V and 7 bases from J, the junction contained 8 bases not matched to a gene. The CDR3 bases are TGTGCCAGCAGCGCGAGGGGGCAAGGTGAGCAGTACTTC. This gives the protein CASSARGQGEQYF.

The chain couples TRBV5-6 to TRBJ2-1; TRBD2 is a possible D gene (6 bases). The CDR3 spans 13 residues. Looked up from germline, CDR1 is SGHDT and CDR2 is YYEEEE. Trimming removed 5 bases from V and 7 bases from J, with 13 bases in between. The CDR3 DNA reads TGTGCCAGCAGGGCGGGGCTCGGGAATGAGCAGTTCTTC. It yields the protein CASRAGLGNEQFF.

The chain recombines TRBV11-2 with TRBJ2-3, with 12 bases identical to TRBD2. Germline V gene lookup returns CDR1 SGHAT and CDR2 FQNNGV. Trimming at V came to 5 bases and at J to 5 bases, leaving 8 bases not matched to a gene. CDR3 length equals 16 residues. CDR3 sequence reads: CASSPGLAGWEDTQYF. CDR3 coding DNA: TGTGCCAGCAGCCCCGGACTAGCGGGGTGGGAAGATACGCAGTATTTT. The variable domain in full, completed from reference TRBV11-2 and TRBJ2-3, reads EAGVAQSPRYKIIEKRQSVAFWCNPISGHATLYWYQQILGQGPKLLIQFQNNGVVDDSQLPKDRFSAERLKGVDSTLKIQPAKLEDSAVYLCASSPGLAGWEDTQYFGPGTRLTVL.